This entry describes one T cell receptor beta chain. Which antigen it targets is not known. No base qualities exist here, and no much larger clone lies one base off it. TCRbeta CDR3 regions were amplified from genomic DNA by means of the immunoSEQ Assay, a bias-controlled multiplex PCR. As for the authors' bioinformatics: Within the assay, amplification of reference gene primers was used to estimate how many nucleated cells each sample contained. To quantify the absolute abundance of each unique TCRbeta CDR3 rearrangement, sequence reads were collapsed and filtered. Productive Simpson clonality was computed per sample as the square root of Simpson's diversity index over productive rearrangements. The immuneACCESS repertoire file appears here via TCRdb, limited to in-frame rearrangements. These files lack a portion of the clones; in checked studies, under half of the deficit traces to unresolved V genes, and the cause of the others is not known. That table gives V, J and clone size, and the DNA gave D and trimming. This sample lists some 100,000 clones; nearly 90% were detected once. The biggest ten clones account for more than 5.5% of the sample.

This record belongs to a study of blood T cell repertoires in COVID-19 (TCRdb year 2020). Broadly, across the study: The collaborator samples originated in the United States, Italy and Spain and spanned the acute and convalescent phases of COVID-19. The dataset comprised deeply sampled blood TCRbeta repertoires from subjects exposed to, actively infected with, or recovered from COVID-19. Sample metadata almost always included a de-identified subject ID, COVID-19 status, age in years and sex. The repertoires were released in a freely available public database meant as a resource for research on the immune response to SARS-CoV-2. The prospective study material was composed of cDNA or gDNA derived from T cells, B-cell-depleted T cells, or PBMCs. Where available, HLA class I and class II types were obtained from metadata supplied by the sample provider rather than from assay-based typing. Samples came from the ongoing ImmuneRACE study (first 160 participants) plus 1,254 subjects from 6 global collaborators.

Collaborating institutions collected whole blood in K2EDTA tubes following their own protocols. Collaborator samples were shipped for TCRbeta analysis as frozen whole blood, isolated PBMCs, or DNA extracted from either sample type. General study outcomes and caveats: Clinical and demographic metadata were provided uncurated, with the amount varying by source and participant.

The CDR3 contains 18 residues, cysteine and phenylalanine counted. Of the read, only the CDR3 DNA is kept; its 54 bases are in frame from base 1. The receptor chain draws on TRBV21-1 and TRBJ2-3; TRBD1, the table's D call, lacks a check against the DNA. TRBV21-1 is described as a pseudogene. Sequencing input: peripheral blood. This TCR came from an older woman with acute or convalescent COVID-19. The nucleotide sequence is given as TGTGCCAGCAGCAAAGGAGCAGTCGGGGCAGGGGACACAGATACGCAGTATTTT. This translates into CASSKGAVGAGDTDTQYF.